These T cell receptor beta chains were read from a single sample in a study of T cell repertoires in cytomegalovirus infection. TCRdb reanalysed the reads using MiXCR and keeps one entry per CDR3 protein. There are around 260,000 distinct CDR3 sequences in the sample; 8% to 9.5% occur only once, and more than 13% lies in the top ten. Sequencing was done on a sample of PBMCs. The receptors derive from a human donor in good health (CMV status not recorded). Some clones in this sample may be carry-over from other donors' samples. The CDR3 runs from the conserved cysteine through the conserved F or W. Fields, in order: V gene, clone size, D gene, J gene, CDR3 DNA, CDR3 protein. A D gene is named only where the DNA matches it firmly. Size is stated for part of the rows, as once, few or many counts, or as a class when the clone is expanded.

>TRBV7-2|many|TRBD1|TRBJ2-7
TGTGCCAGCAGCACCGGACAGGCCCTGACCGACGGGCAGTACTTC
CASSTGQALTDGQYF
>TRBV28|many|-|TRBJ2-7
TGTGCCAGCAGTTTAGGCCACGAGCAGTACTTC
CASSLGHEQYF
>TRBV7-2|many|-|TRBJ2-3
TGTGCCAGCAGCTTAATGTGGGACACCTCCGGGGCCCCAGATACGCAGTATTTT
CASSLMWDTSGAPDTQYF
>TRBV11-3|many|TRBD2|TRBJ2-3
TGTGCCAGCCGCCCGGGCGGGGGGGCGACAGATACGCAGTATTTT
CASRPGGGATDTQYF
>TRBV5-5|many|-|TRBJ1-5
TGTGCCAGCAGCTTGCGGGGGGCTCAGCCCCAGCATTTT
CASSLRGAQPQHF
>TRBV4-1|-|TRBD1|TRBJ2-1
TGCGCCAGCAGCCAAGACCGGGGGACAGGGGGCCTCAATGAGCAGTTCTTC
CASSQDRGTGGLNEQFF
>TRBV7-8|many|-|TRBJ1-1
TGTGCCAGCAGCTTCAGAAGGGAAGAAGCTTTCTTT
CASSFRREEAFF
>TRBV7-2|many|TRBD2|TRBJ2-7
TGTGCCAGCAGCTGGACTAGCGGAAGTGATTACGAGCAGTACTTC
CASSWTSGSDYEQYF
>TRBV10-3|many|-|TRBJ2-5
TGTGCCATCAGTGAGTCAGGGGGAGAGACCCAGTACTTC
CAISESGGETQYF
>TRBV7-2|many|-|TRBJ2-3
TGTGCCAGCAGCGCGCAGCACACTAGCACAGATACGCAGTATTTT
CASSAQHTSTDTQYF
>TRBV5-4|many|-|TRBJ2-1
TGTGCCAGCAGCTTGAGTGGGGTGATGTCTGGCAATGAGCAGTTCTTC
CASSLSGVMSGNEQFF
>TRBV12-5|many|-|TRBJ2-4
TGTGCTAGTGGTTTGTGGGGAGCCAAAAACATTCAGTACTTC
CASGLWGAKNIQYF
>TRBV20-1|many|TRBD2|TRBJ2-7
TGCAGTGCAAGGGGGCGGGGTAGCGGGAGCCACGAGCAGTACTTC
CSARGRGSGSHEQYF
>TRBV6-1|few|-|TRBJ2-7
TGTGCCAGCAGTTACGGGAGTCGGTCCGAGCAGTACTTC
CASSYGSRSEQYF
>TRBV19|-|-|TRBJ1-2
TGTGCCAGTAGCAGACAAAGAGCTAACTATGGCTACACCTTC
CASSRQRANYGYTF
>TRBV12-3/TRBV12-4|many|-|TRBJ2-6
TGTGCCATCGGTCAGGAGACATTAAACACTGGGGCCAACGTCCTGACTTTC
CAIGQETLNTGANVLTF
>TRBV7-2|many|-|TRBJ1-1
TGTGCCAGCAGCTTATTTCAGGGTGGCACTGAAGCTTTCTTT
CASSLFQGGTEAFF
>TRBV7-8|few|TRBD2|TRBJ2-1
TGTGCCAGCAGTCTAGCGGGAGTGGATGAGCAGTTCTTC
CASSLAGVDEQFF
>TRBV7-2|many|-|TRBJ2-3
TGTGCCAGCAGCTCGCAGCGACAGGCCACAGATACGCAGTATTTT
CASSSQRQATDTQYF
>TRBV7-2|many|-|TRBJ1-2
TGTGCCAGCAGCGAAGGACAGCGCTATGGCTACACCTTC
CASSEGQRYGYTF
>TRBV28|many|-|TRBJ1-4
TGTGCCAGCAGTACCAGTGAAAAACTGTTTTTT
CASSTSEKLFF
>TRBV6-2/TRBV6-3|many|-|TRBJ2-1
TGTGCCAGCAGTGAACACAATGAGCAGTTCTTC
CASSEHNEQFF
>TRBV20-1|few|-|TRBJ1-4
TGCAGTGCTAGAGATCTTAGGCAGAGTAATGAAAAACTGTTTTTT
CSARDLRQSNEKLFF
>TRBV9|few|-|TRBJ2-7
TGTGCCAGCAGCGTAGCCCCCCAGGTCTCCTACGAGCAGTACTTC
CASSVAPQVSYEQYF
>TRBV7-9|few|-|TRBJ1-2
TGTGCCAGCAGCTTAGAAGTCGCAGGTGGGGGAGGCTACACCTTC
CASSLEVAGGGGYTF
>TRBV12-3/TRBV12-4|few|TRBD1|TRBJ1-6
TGTGCGACCAGGGGGATTTGGTCGTCCCTCCACTTT
CATRGIWSSLHF
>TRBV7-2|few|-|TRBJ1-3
TGTGCCAGCAGCTTAGGGGCGTCTGGAAACACCATATATTTT
CASSLGASGNTIYF
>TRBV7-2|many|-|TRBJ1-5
TGTGCCAGCAGCTTAGGGCTAAACAATCAGCCCCAGCATTTT
CASSLGLNNQPQHF
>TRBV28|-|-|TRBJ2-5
TGTGCCAGCAGTTTTCAGGGTGTTGGACAAGAGACCCAGTACTTC
CASSFQGVGQETQYF
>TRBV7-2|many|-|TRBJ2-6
TGTGCCAGCAGAAGAGGGGGGGCCAACGTCCTGACTTTC
CASRRGGANVLTF
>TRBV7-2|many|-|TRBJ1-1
TGTGCCAGCAGCTCGGGCTGGGGTAGTGGAGCTTTCTTT
CASSSGWGSGAFF
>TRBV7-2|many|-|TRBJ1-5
TGTGCCAGCAGCTGGGGGGCGGCAGTCTATCAGCCCCAGCATTTT
CASSWGAAVYQPQHF
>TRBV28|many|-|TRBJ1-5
TGTGCCAGCAGCTCCCCAAGGCCCCAGCATTTT
CASSSPRPQHF
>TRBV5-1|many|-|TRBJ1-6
TGCGCCAGCAGCTCGCTCGCCAATAATTCACCCCTCCACTTT
CASSSLANNSPLHF
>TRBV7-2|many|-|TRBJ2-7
TGTGCCAGCTTGAGTGGGGCTAGCTCCTACGAGCAGTACTTC
CASLSGASSYEQYF
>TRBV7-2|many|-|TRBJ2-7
TGTGCCAGCAGCCGTCCGGGATCCTACGAGCAGTACTTC
CASSRPGSYEQYF
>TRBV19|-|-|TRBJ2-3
TGTGCCAGTAGTATGCGGGAACGAGGGGATACGCAGTATTTT
CASSMRERGDTQYF
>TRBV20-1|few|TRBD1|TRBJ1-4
TGCAGTGCTAGCCTACAGGGGATGTCTGGAAAACTGTTTTTT
CSASLQGMSGKLFF
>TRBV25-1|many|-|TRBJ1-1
TGTGCCAGCAGTGAGAACACTGAAGCTTTCTTT
CASSENTEAFF
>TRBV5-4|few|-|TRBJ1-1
TGTGCCAGCAGCTATACAGAAAACACTGAAGCTTTCTTT
CASSYTENTEAFF
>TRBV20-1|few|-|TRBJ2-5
TGCAGTGCCAAAACCTTGGGAAATACGTTCCAAGAGACCCAGTACTTC
CSAKTLGNTFQETQYF
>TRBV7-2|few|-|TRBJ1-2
TGTGCCAGCAGCTTACAAAAGTATGGCTACACCTTC
CASSLQKYGYTF
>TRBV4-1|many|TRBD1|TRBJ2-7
TGCGCCAGCAGCCAAGGGGGCGACAGGGTAACTTACGAGCAGTACTTC
CASSQGGDRVTYEQYF
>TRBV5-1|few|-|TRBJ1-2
TGCGCCAGCGCCAAGAGGGACTATGGCTACACCTTC
CASAKRDYGYTF
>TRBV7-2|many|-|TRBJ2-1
TGTGCCAGCAGCCAGGGGCCAGCGGGGAAATACAATGAGCAGTTCTTC
CASSQGPAGKYNEQFF
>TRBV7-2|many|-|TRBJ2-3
TGTGCCAGCAGCTCCCTGAGAGGGGCTATAGATACGCAGTATTTT
CASSSLRGAIDTQYF
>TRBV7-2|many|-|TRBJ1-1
TGTGCCAGCAGCTTAGTATCAGCCGCCAGCCTCTACACTGAAGCTTTCTTT
CASSLVSAASLYTEAFF
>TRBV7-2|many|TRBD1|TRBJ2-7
TGTGCCAGCAGCCCGGGACAGGGTATTTCCTACGAGCAGTACTTC
CASSPGQGISYEQYF
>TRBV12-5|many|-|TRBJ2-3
TGTGCTAGTGGTCCCGGAACTCTTAGCACAGATACGCAGTATTTT
CASGPGTLSTDTQYF
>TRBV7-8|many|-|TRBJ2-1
TGTGCCAGCAGCCCCCCTGGGGGCGGGGCCCCCTACAATGAGCAGTTCTTC
CASSPPGGGAPYNEQFF
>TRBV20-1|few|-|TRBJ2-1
TGCAGTGCTAGAGAGCCGGGTATGAACAATGAGCAGTTCTTC
CSAREPGMNNEQFF